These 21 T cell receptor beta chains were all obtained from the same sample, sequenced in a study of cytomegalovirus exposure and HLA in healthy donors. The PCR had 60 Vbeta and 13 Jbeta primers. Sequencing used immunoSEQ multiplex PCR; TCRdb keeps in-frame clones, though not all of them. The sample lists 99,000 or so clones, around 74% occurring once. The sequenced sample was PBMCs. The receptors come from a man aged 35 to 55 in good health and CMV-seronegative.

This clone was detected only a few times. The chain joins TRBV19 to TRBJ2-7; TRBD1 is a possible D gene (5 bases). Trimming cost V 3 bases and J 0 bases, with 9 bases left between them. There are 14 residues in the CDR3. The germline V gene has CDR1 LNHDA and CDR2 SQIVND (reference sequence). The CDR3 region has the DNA TGTGCCAGTAGTATCCAGGGCAGCTCCTACGAGCAGTACTTC. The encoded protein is CASSIQGSSYEQYF.

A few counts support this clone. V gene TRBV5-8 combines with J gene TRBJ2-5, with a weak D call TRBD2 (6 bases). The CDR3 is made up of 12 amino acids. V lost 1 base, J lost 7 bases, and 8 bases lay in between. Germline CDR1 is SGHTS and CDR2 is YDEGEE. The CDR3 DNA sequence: TGTGCCAGCAGCTTGTTGGGGGGGACCCAGTACTTC. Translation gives CASSLLGGTQYF. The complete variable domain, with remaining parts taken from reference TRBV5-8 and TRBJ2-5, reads EAGVTQSPTHLIKTRGQQATLRCSPISGHTSVYWYQQALGLGLQFLLWYDEGEERNRGNFPPRFSGRQFPNYSSELNVNALELEDSALYLCASSLLGGTQYFGPGTRLLVL.

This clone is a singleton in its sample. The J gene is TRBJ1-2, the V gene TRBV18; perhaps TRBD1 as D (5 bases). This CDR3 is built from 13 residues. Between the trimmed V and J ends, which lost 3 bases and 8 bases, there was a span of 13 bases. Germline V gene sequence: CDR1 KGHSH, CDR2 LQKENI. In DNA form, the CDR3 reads TGTGCCAGCTCACCTCAGGGAAGCTTGGGCTACACCTTC. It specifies CASSPQGSLGYTF. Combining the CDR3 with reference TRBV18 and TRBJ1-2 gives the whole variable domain NAGVMQNPRHLVRRRGQEARLRCSPMKGHSHVYWYRQLPEEGLKFMVYLQKENIIDESGMPKERFSAEFPKEGPSILRIQQVVRGDSAAYFCASSPQGSLGYTFGSGTRLTVV.

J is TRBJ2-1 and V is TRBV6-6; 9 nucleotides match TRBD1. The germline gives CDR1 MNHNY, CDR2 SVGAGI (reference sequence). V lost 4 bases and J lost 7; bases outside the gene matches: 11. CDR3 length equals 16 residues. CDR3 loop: CASSSPGTGSKNEQFF. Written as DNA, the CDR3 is TGTGCCAGCAGTTCCCCCGGGACAGGGTCTAAGAATGAGCAGTTCTTC.

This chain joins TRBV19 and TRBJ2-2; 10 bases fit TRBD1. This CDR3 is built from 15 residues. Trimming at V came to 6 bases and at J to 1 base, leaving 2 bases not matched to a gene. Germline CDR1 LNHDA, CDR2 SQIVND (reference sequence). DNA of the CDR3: TGTGCCAGTAGGAGGGACAGGGGGAACACCGGGGAGCTGTTTTTT. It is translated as CASRRDRGNTGELFF.

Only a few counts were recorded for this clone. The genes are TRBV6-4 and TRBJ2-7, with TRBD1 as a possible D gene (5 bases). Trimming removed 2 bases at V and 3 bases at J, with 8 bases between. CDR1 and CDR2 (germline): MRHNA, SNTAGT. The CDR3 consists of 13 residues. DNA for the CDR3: TGTGCCAGCAGTGACACCGACAGCTACGAGCAGTACTTC. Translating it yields CASSDTDSYEQYF.

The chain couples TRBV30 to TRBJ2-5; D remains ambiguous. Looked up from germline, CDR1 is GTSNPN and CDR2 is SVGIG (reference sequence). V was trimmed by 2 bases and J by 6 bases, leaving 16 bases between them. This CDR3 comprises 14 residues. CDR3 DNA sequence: TGTGCCTGGAGTCAATCGAGTCTTATAAAGACCCAGTACTTC. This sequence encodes CAWSQSSLIKTQYF.

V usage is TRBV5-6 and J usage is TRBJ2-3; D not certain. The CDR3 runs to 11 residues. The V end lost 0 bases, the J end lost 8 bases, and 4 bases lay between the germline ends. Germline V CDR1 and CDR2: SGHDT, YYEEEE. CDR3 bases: TGTGCCAGCAGCTTGGCCGTTACGCAGTATTTT. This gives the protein CASSLAVTQYF.

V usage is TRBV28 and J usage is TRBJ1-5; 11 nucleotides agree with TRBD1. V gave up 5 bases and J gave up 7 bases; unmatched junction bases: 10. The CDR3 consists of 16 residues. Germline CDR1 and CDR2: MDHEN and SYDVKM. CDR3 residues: CASSAGGQGARQPQHF. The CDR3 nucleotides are TGTGCCAGCAGTGCAGGAGGACAGGGGGCGCGCCAGCCCCAGCATTTT.

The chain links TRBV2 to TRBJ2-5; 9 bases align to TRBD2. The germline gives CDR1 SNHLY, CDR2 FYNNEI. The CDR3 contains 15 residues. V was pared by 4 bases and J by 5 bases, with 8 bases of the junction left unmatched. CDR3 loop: CASSVAGGPEETQYF. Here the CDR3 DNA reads TGTGCCAGCAGTGTTGCGGGAGGGCCGGAGGAGACCCAGTACTTC.

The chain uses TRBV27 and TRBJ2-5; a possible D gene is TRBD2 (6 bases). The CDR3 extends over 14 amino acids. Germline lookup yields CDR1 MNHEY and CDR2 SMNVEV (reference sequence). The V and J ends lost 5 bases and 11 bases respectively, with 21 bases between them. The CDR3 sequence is CASSPDRGFGGQYF. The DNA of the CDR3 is TGTGCCAGCAGTCCCGACCGGGGCTTCGGGGGTCAGTACTTC.

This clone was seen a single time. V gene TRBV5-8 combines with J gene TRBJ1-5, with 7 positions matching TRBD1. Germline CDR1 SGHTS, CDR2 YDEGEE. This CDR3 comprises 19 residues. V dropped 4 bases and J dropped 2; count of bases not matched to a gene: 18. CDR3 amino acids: CASSAPGGTEIWGNQPQHF. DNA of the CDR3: TGTGCCAGCAGCGCACCGGGTGGGACAGAGATCTGGGGCAATCAGCCCCAGCATTTT.

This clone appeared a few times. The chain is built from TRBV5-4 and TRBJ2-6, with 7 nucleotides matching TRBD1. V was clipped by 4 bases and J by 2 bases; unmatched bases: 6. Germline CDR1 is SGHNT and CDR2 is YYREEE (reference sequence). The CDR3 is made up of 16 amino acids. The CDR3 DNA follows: TGTGCCAGCAGCCCGGGACAGCGGACTGGGGCCAACGTCCTGACTTTC. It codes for CASSPGQRTGANVLTF.

As DNA, the CDR3 is TGTGCCAGCAGCTTGGAGGACTACAGGGGCTACAATGAGCAGTTCTTC. Protein product: CASSLEDYRGYNEQFF. This rearrangement joins TRBV5-5 to TRBJ2-1; D possibly corresponds to TRBD1 (7 bases). The CDR3 spans 16 residues. V lost 0 bases and J lost 3, with 13 bases in between. CDR1 and CDR2 from the germline V gene are SGHKS and YYEKEE (reference sequence).

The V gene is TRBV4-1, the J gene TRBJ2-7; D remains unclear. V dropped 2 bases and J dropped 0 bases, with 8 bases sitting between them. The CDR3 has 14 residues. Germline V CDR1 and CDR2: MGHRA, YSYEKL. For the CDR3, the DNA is TGCGCCAGCAGCCAACACGAGAGCTCCTACGAGCAGTACTTC. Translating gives CASSQHESSYEQYF.

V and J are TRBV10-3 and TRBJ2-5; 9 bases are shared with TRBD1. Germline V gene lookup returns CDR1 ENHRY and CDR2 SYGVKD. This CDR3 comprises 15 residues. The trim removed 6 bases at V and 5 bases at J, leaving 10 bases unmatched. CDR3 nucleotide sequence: TGTGCCATCAGATCGGACGAGACAGGGGGTGAGACCCAGTACTTC. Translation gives CAIRSDETGGETQYF.

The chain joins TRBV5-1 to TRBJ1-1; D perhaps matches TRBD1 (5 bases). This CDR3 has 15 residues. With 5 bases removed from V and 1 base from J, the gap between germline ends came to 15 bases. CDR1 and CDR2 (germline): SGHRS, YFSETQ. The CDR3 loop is CASRYRGGSNTEAFF. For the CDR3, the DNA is TGCGCCAGCAGGTACCGGGGGGGATCGAACACTGAAGCTTTCTTT.

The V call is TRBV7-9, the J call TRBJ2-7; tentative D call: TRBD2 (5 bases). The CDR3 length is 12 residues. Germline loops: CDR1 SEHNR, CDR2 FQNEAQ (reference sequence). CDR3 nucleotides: TGTTCCACCCACGGGGTTTGGGACGAGCAGTACTTC. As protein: CSTHGVWDEQYF. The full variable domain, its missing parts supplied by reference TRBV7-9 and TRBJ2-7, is DTGVSQNPRHKITKRGQNVTFRCDPISEHNRLYWYRQTLGQGPEFLTYFQNEAQLEKSRLLSDRFSAERPKGSFSTLEIQRTEQGDSAMYLCSTHGVWDEQYFGPGTRLTVT.

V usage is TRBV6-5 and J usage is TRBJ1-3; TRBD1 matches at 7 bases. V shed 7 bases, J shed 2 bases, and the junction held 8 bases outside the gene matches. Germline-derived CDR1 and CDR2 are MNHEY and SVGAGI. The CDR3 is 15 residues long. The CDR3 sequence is CASKTRGAAGNTIYF. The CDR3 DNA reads TGTGCCAGCAAAACCAGGGGGGCTGCTGGAAACACCATATATTTT.

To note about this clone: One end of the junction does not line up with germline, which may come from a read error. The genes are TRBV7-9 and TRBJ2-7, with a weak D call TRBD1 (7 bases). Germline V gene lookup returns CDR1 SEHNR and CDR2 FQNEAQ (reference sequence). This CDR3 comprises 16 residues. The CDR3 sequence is CSSLNLGGTVSYEQYF. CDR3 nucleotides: TGTTCCAGCCTAAACCTGGGCGGGACAGTCTCCTACGAGCAGTACTTC.

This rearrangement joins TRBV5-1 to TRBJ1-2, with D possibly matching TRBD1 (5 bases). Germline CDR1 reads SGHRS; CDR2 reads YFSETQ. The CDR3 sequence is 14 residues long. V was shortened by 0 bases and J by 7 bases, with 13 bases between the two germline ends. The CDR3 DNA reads TGCGCCAGCAGCTTGGAGGGAGGGGTTCCTGGCTACACCTTC. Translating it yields CASSLEGGVPGYTF.